This T cell receptor (beta chain) stems from a study of cytomegalovirus exposure and HLA in healthy donors. Findings and limits, study-wide: V segments that were indistinguishable, TRBV6-2 and TRBV6-3 among them, were omitted from analysis. Based on reports, TCR beta sequences accurately predicted HLA-A and HLA-B alleles for most subjects.

Comments on this clone: Its antigen is not identified.

The length of the CDR3 is 14 residues. The germline V gene encodes CDR1 SGHNT and CDR2 YYREEE (reference sequence). Trimming cost V 0 bases and J 6 bases, with 9 bases left between them. Primers included in the PCR were 60 Vbeta and 13 Jbeta primers. Generated by immunoSEQ multiplex PCR, the TCRdb table keeps only in-frame clones and is missing some. The sample includes 150,000 to 200,000 clones, 60% to 85% of them seen just once. The TCR sequence derives from a woman between 40 and 55 years old in good health and CMV-seronegative. J is TRBJ1-4 and V is TRBV5-4, with D hard to call. The sample was PBMCs. This CDR3 reads CASSLGRQDEKLFF. CDR3 nucleotides: TGTGCCAGCAGCTTGGGGAGGCAAGATGAAAAACTGTTTTTT.